The clone carrying this T cell receptor (beta chain) showed up just once. The table came from immunoSEQ multiplex PCR; TCRdb's copy has only in-frame clones and leaves some out. The data contain about 240,000 clones, approximately 83% of them singletons. These data originate in a study of cytomegalovirus exposure and HLA in healthy donors. The germline V and J ends were trimmed by 1 base and 7 bases, with 16 bases remaining between them. CDR1 is SGHDN, CDR2 FVKESK, per germline. CDR3 length: 16 residues. The chain uses TRBV14 and TRBJ2-2; D unclear. Sequenced material: PBMCs. The clonotype was recovered from a woman aged 25 to 39 in good health and CMV-seropositive. The CDR3 loop reads CASSQGQTTVGGELFF. DNA of the CDR3: TGTGCCAGCAGCCAAGGCCAAACTACCGTTGGCGGGGAGCTGTTTTTT.